This TCR beta chain was identified during a study of identical twins. V was clipped by 3 bases and J by 9 bases, with 15 bases between them. The germline V gene has CDR1 DFQATT and CDR2 SNEGSKA (reference sequence). This CDR3 contains 13 residues. Using its own MiXCR run on the 5' RACE reads, TCRdb lists one record per CDR3 protein. The data show about 240,000 distinct CDR3 sequences, 10% seen once. The sequence was obtained from a man aged 45-60 years in good health. The chain uses TRBV20-1 and TRBJ2-1; tentative D call: TRBD1 (5 bases). The sample consisted of memory T cells sorted from blood. CDR3 nucleotide sequence: TGCAGTGCTAGGCGTCAGGGCCCCCCTGAGCAGTTCTTC. Translating it yields CSARRQGPPEQFF.